This T cell receptor (beta chain) originates from a study of CD8 T cells in Susac syndrome (dated by TCRdb to about 2019). Study-level background: The study used repertoire sequencing to test whether antigen drove CD8+ T cell activation and differentiation in Susac syndrome.

Study-wide conclusions, independent of this receptor: The number of individuals in the TCR sequencing and HLA analysis was recognized as being relatively small.

RNA was extracted using the RNeasy kit, and about 0.45 to 1 microgram was reverse transcribed with random hexamers. The immunoSEQ multiplex PCR assay, covering 54 Vbeta and 13 Jbeta segments, was used to amplify TCR beta CDR3 regions. Bias from PCR amplification was corrected by using a synthetic template baseline for primer optimization and for computational correction. The original pipeline was this. Reads were assigned to V, D and J genes according to IMGT and analyzed in immunoSEQ Analyzer, with only productive sequences retained. To calculate clonality, Shannon entropy was normalized by log2 of the number of productive unique sequences and then subtracted from one. For each patient and control, public and private clones were evaluated within the 100 most prevalent clones. A clone was defined as Susac-specific if it was absent from the healthy and MS cohorts, from some 1,100 published viral clones and from other ImmuneACCESS disease sequences. TCRdb reworked the public reads: Q25 trimming with fastp, MiXCR clone assembly, productive beta chains retained. CDR3 protein duplicates are merged, each entry listing the most common genes and DNA. What appears here as the V and J calls and clone size reflects TCRdb's work, not the paper's. The sample contains 71,000 or so distinct CDR3 sequences, roughly 95% of them found a single time. 0.1% to 0.12% of the sample lies in the top ten.

Peripheral blood CD8+ and CD4+ T cells from healthy donors, Susac syndrome patients and multiple sclerosis patients were profiled using high-throughput TCR beta sequencing. Multiple sclerosis controls were treatment-naive patients with stable or active relapsing-remitting disease fulfilling revised McDonald criteria. Bulk CD8+ and CD4+ T cells were purified by magnetic negative isolation, while CD8+ TEMRA cells were enriched using FACS. Blood was drawn into EDTA tubes, processed within 24 hours, and PBMCs were isolated by density gradient centrifugation. PBMCs intended for TCR sequencing were cryopreserved in liquid nitrogen and were subsequently thawed in a 37 degrees C water bath. A purity of at least 90% was achieved for sorted or isolated CD4+, CD8+ and CD8+ TEMRA cells. The CDR3 numbers 14 residues from cysteine through phenylalanine. Solely the CDR3 DNA is kept, with 42 bases framed from the first base. V trim: 3 bases; J trim: 8 bases; unmatched bases: 7.

In regard to this clonotype: The antigen it recognizes is unknown. There are no base qualities to consult, and no much larger clone falls within one base.

Source material: CD4+ T cells from PBMCs. This TCR derives from a human donor with multiple sclerosis. The chain couples TRBV12-3 or TRBV12-4 to TRBJ2-7, with TRBD1 matching 10 junction bases. CDR3 region: CASSFSPTGGKQYF. The DNA is TGTGCCAGCAGTTTCTCCCCGACAGGGGGCAAGCAGTACTTC.